The source of this T cell receptor (beta chain) is a study of response to subunit inactivated influenza vaccine. Overall study results and limits: It was the authors' suggestion that each seasonal influenza vaccination recruits few new T cells.

The length of the CDR3 is 15 residues. In germline, CDR1 is MNHEY, CDR2 SVGAGI. V was trimmed by 2 bases and J by 7 bases, leaving 15 bases between them. MiXCR, applied by TCRdb to the RT-PCR reads, yields one record per CDR3 protein. In the table there are under 200,000 distinct CDR3 sequences, less than 15% of which are singletons. The sample holds a few counts of this clonotype. Its antigen remains unidentified. A further study also used this sample, focusing on T cells expressing NK-cell markers. That publication notes: Beta-chain TCR cDNA was generated via 5'RACE template switching with UMIs. Investigators obtained TCR beta repertoires from sorted CD3+CD56+NKG2C+, CD3+CD56+NKG2C- and CD3+CD56-NKG2C+ T cells. Most of the eight sequenced donors tested HCMV-seropositive; one tested seronegative. The same clonotypes also predominated in the CD3+CD56-NKG2C+ fraction of several donors.

This specimen consisted of CD8+ T cells sorted from PBMCs, obtained roughly 13 days after vaccination. The chain carries TRBV6-5 and TRBJ2-4; possible D gene TRBD2, 7 bases. The TCR comes from a man aged 50 or older who received an inactivated influenza vaccine. This CDR3 reads CASSYALGGENIQYF. The CDR3 DNA reads TGTGCCAGCAGTTACGCCCTAGGGGGGGAGAACATTCAGTACTTC.